Following are 27 T cell receptor beta chains from one sample sequenced in a study of control samples from healthy donors and cancer patients (TCRdb year 2020). The library was made by the immunoSEQ multiplex PCR assay. Not all clones reach the TCRdb copy of this immuneACCESS table, which keeps in-frame sequences only. Checked studies attribute under half of the gap to unresolved V genes and leave the rest unexplained. This sample holds around 170,000 clones; nearly 90% were observed only once. Clones ranked in the top ten supply more than 1.3% of the sample. What was sequenced was blood. These receptors were taken from a woman aged 45 to 65 in good health.

The genes are TRBV30 and TRBJ2-3; 13 positions agree with TRBD2. Trimming removed 2 bases from V and 6 bases from J; junction bases left unmatched: 5. CDR3 size: 15 residues. CDR1 and CDR2 (germline): GTSNPN, SVGIG (reference sequence). CDR3 sequence reads: CAWSSTSGGADTQYF. The DNA for the CDR3 is TGTGCCTGGAGTTCAACTAGCGGGGGGGCTGATACGCAGTATTTT.

The rearrangement uses TRBV19 and TRBJ2-2; TRBD1 agrees at 9 bases. V trimming: 4 bases; J trimming: 5 bases; junction bases outside the gene matches: 8. CDR3 size: 16 residues. Germline assignment: CDR1 LNHDA and CDR2 SQIVND (reference sequence). CDR3 residues: CASSRGQGRKTGELFF. CDR3 DNA sequence: TGTGCCAGTAGTAGGGGACAGGGACGAAAAACCGGGGAGCTGTTTTTT.

This clone has only one observation. This chain uses TRBV11-2 with TRBJ2-1, with D tentatively TRBD1 or TRBD2 (6 bases each). V shed 4 bases and J shed 8 bases, with 9 bases lying between them. This CDR3 comprises 12 residues. Germline assignment: CDR1 SGHAT and CDR2 FQNNGV. In DNA form, the CDR3 reads TGTGCCAGCAGCTACGGGGGCGATGAGCAGTTCTTC. Translating it yields CASSYGGDEQFF.

The rearrangement uses TRBV28 and TRBJ1-1; 8 bases match TRBD1. Trimming at V came to 2 bases and at J to 7 bases, leaving 6 bases not matched to a gene. The germline V gene has CDR1 MDHEN and CDR2 SYDVKM. The CDR3 covers 14 residues. DNA for the CDR3: TGTGCCAGCAGTTTAGAGACAGGGGAGATTGAAGCTTTCTTT. It translates to CASSLETGEIEAFF.

About this clone: The junction and the germline gene differ at one end; a read error may be behind it. The chain joins TRBV4-3 to TRBJ2-2; D is perhaps TRBD1 or TRBD2 (5 bases each). Germline CDR1 LGHNA, CDR2 YSLEER. CDR3 length: 15 residues. For the CDR3, the DNA is TGCGCCAGCAGCCAAGATATCCGGGGCACCCGGGAGCTGTTTTTT. Translation gives CASSQDIRGTRELFF.

This clone has only a few counts. This sample includes further DNA sequences coding for the same CDR3. This sequence joins TRBV30 and TRBJ2-5; 8 bases match TRBD2. CDR1 and CDR2 (germline): GTSNPN, SVGIG (reference sequence). There are 13 residues in the CDR3. V was clipped by 3 bases and J by 2 bases; unmatched bases: 2. This chain's CDR3 is CAWSGGVQETQYF. Written as DNA, the CDR3 is TGTGCCTGGAGCGGGGGGGTTCAAGAGACCCAGTACTTC.

This chain uses TRBV7-9 with TRBJ2-5, with 14 bases matching TRBD2. Germline lookup yields CDR1 SEHNR and CDR2 FQNEAQ (reference sequence). V was clipped by 5 bases and J by 3 bases; unmatched bases: 8. The CDR3 is made up of 17 amino acids. The CDR3 protein is CASSPNPGLAGEETQYF. Here the CDR3 DNA reads TGTGCCAGCAGCCCGAACCCGGGACTAGCGGGGGAAGAGACCCAGTACTTC.

The gene calls are TRBV7-3 and TRBJ2-5; 12 nucleotides agree with TRBD1. Germline V gene sequence: CDR1 SGHTA, CDR2 FQGTGA. The CDR3 loop spans 14 amino acids. Trimming removed 5 bases from V and 4 bases from J; junction bases left unmatched: 2. The CDR3, as DNA: TGTGCCAGCAGCCTGGGACAGGGGGCAGAGACCCAGTACTTC. Residues: CASSLGQGAETQYF.

This clone occurred once. V usage is TRBV9 and J usage is TRBJ1-3, with D maybe TRBD1 (6 bases). Germline lookup yields CDR1 SGDLS and CDR2 YYNGEE. Deletions cut 4 bases from V and 0 bases from J, with 17 bases between. This CDR3 spans 17 amino acids. The CDR3: CASSPRGAANSGNTIYF. CDR3 in DNA: TGTGCCAGCAGCCCCCGGGGGGCTGCTAACTCTGGAAACACCATATATTTT.

This chain links TRBV2 with TRBJ2-3, with a weak D call TRBD1 (6 bases). The length of the CDR3 is 14 residues. Germline V gives CDR1 SNHLY, CDR2 FYNNEI. V lost 3 bases to trimming and J lost 3 bases, with 10 bases between them. The CDR3, as DNA: TGTGCCAGCAGTGACACAGGGACAACAGATACGCAGTATTTT. This gives the protein CASSDTGTTDTQYF.

The V call is TRBV27, the J call TRBJ2-2; TRBD1 agrees at 10 bases. The CDR3 loop spans 17 amino acids. CDR1 is MNHEY, CDR2 SMNVEV, per germline (reference sequence). The V segment lost 3 bases and the J segment 7 bases; nucleotides outside the gene matches: 11. This CDR3 reads CASSLRRTGGFGGELFF. The CDR3 bases are TGTGCCAGCAGTTTGAGGAGGACAGGGGGGTTCGGCGGGGAGCTGTTTTTT.

In its sample, this clone was seen once. The chain uses TRBV6-2 or TRBV6-3 and TRBJ1-1; no firm D call. The CDR3 is made up of 12 amino acids. V shed 6 bases and J shed 4 bases, with 9 bases lying between them. Germline CDR1 MNHEY, CDR2 SVGEGT. The CDR3 bases are TGTGCCAGCAGCCGCGGAGGCACTGAAGCTTTCTTT. This translates into CASSRGGTEAFF.

V usage is TRBV28 and J usage is TRBJ2-7, with D tentatively TRBD1 or TRBD2 (5 bases each). The CDR3 consists of 15 residues. Trimming stripped 3 bases from V and 6 bases from J, with 18 bases between. Germline CDR1 is MDHEN and CDR2 is SYDVKM. DNA of the CDR3: TGTGCCAGCAGTTTTATTCGAGTGCGTGGGGGCGAGCAGTACTTC. Its protein is CASSFIRVRGGEQYF. The whole variable domain, remainder taken from reference TRBV28 and TRBJ2-7, is DVKVTQSSRYLVKRTGEKVFLECVQDMDHENMFWYRQDPGLGLRLIYFSYDVKMKEKGDIPEGYSVSREKKERFSLILESASTNQTSMYLCASSFIRVRGGEQYFGPGTRLTVT.

The V call is TRBV18, the J call TRBJ2-5, with D unclear. The CDR3 runs 13 residues. Trimming shortened V by 3 bases and J by 5 bases, and 10 bases separated the two germline ends. CDR1 and CDR2 (germline): KGHSH, LQKENI. Written as DNA, the CDR3 is TGTGCCAGCTCACCCAAGGTTGGGGAGACCCAGTACTTC. Translating it yields CASSPKVGETQYF.

Regarding this clone: Other DNA sequences from this sample encode an identical CDR3 as well. The chain employs TRBV7-2 and TRBJ2-7, with unresolved D. V lost 5 bases and J 0 bases, leaving 5 bases between the germline ends. Germline V gene data show CDR1 as SGHTA and CDR2 as FQGNSA. This CDR3 has 12 amino acids. CDR3 nucleotides: TGTGCCAGCAGCCTCAGCTCCTACGAGCAGTACTTC. Amino acid sequence: CASSLSSYEQYF.

The chain uses TRBV6-1 and TRBJ2-1; 7 nucleotides line up with TRBD2. Trimming cost V 1 base and J 4 bases; bases outside gene matches: 7. CDR1 is MNHNS and CDR2 is SASEGT in the germline V gene. CDR3 length: 16 amino acids. Here the CDR3 reads CASSEVEAGRYNEQFF. DNA for the CDR3: TGTGCCAGCAGTGAAGTAGAAGCGGGGCGATACAATGAGCAGTTCTTC.

This chain links TRBV19 with TRBJ1-2; a weak D match, TRBD1 (6 bases). The CDR3 is 12 residues long. Trimming left V 7 bases short and J 7 bases short, with 13 bases between. CDR1 LNHDA and CDR2 SQIVND come from the germline V gene (reference sequence). The CDR3 DNA reads TGTGCCAGTACCGCAGGGGCCGGTGGCTACACCTTC. Translation: CASTAGAGGYTF. The full variable domain, with the rest looked up from reference TRBV19 and TRBJ1-2, is DGGITQSPKYLFRKEGQNVTLSCEQNLNHDAMYWYRQDPGQGLRLIYYSQIVNDFQKGDIAEGYSVSREKKESFPLTVTSAQKNPTAFYLCASTAGAGGYTFGSGTRLTVV.

V usage is TRBV7-3 and J usage is TRBJ2-1, with a possible D match to TRBD2 (7 bases). V lost 1 base and J 0 bases, leaving 10 bases between the germline ends. Germline CDR1 SGHTA, CDR2 FQGTGA. The CDR3 length is 16 residues. The CDR3: CASSLRGGASYNEQFF. The CDR3 DNA follows: TGTGCCAGCAGCTTAAGAGGGGGGGCCTCCTACAATGAGCAGTTCTTC.

The chain couples TRBV27 to TRBJ1-2, with TRBD1 as a possible D gene (6 bases). Germline V gene sequence: CDR1 MNHEY, CDR2 SMNVEV (reference sequence). This CDR3 region has 14 residues. The V and J ends lost 5 bases and 8 bases respectively, with 18 bases between them. CDR3 nucleotide sequence: TGTGCCAGCAGTCCCCAGGGGCTTCGGGACGGCTACACCTTC. Residues: CASSPQGLRDGYTF.

There are a few counts of this clone. The V call is TRBV19, the J call TRBJ1-5, with 7 bases matching TRBD1. The CDR3 length is 14 residues. Trimming cost V 6 bases and J 9 bases; bases outside gene matches: 11. CDR1 LNHDA and CDR2 SQIVND come from the germline V gene (reference sequence). The CDR3 loop is CASRRDSYMAPQHF. CDR3 DNA sequence: TGTGCCAGTAGGCGGGACAGCTATATGGCGCCCCAGCATTTT.

For the CDR3, the DNA is TGTGCCAGTAGTCCCCAGGGGGACTATGGCTACACCTTC. The encoded protein is CASSPQGDYGYTF. This chain connects TRBV19 to TRBJ1-2; TRBD1 matches 7 bases. Germline V gives CDR1 LNHDA, CDR2 SQIVND (reference sequence). The CDR3 is 13 amino acids. V trimming: 5 bases; J trimming: 3 bases; junction bases outside the gene matches: 3.

The chain joins TRBV6-6 to TRBJ2-1; 8 bases are shared with TRBD2. This CDR3 comprises 16 residues. Germline CDR1 and CDR2: MNHNY and SVGAGI (reference sequence). With 2 bases clipped from V and 2 bases from J, the junction kept 5 bases outside the gene matches. The CDR3 here is CASSYGSGGAYNEQFF. The CDR3 bases are TGTGCCAGCAGTTACGGAAGCGGGGGAGCCTACAATGAGCAGTTCTTC.

The chain combines TRBV19 with TRBJ2-2; D not resolved. CDR1 LNHDA and CDR2 SQIVND come from the germline V gene (reference sequence). V was shortened by 6 bases and J by 5 bases, with 10 bases between the two germline ends. This CDR3 is built from 13 residues. This chain's CDR3 is CASSAQKTGELFF. DNA for the CDR3: TGTGCCAGTAGCGCCCAGAAAACCGGGGAGCTGTTTTTT.

The genes are TRBV7-8 and TRBJ2-1; 12 positions match TRBD2. The V gene's germline CDR1 is SGHVS and CDR2 FQNEAQ. V trimming: 6 bases; J trimming: 6 bases; junction bases outside the gene matches: 6. The CDR3 totals 15 residues. As DNA, the CDR3 is TGTGCCAGCAGTCCGACTAGCGGGAGATTCAATGAGCAGTTCTTC. It specifies CASSPTSGRFNEQFF.

V is TRBV4-2 and J is TRBJ2-5; 9 bases align to TRBD2. J lost 4 bases, V lost 1 base, and 7 bases had no gene match. Germline CDR1 and CDR2: LGHNA and YNFKEQ. The CDR3 contains 16 residues. In DNA form, the CDR3 reads TGTGCCAGCAGCCAAGTAACTAGCGGGTTTAGAGAGACCCAGTACTTC. Translating it yields CASSQVTSGFRETQYF.

J is TRBJ2-3 and V is TRBV5-1, with D possibly being TRBD2 (6 bases). The CDR3 covers 16 residues. CDR1 is SGHRS, CDR2 YFSETQ, per germline. V was trimmed by 1 base and J by 3 bases, leaving 15 bases between them. CDR3 DNA sequence: TGCGCCAGCAGCTTGTCTGGGGGAGGCGAAACAGATACGCAGTATTTT. This translates into CASSLSGGGETDTQYF.

The V gene is TRBV9, the J gene TRBJ1-2; 9 bases match TRBD1. This CDR3 is 13 amino acids long. Trimming removed 4 bases from V and 8 bases from J; junction bases left unmatched: 6. The germline CDR1 and CDR2 sequences are SGDLS and YYNGEE. The DNA of the CDR3 is TGTGCCAGCAGCCCAGGGACAGGGAGGGGCTACACCTTC. Translating gives CASSPGTGRGYTF.